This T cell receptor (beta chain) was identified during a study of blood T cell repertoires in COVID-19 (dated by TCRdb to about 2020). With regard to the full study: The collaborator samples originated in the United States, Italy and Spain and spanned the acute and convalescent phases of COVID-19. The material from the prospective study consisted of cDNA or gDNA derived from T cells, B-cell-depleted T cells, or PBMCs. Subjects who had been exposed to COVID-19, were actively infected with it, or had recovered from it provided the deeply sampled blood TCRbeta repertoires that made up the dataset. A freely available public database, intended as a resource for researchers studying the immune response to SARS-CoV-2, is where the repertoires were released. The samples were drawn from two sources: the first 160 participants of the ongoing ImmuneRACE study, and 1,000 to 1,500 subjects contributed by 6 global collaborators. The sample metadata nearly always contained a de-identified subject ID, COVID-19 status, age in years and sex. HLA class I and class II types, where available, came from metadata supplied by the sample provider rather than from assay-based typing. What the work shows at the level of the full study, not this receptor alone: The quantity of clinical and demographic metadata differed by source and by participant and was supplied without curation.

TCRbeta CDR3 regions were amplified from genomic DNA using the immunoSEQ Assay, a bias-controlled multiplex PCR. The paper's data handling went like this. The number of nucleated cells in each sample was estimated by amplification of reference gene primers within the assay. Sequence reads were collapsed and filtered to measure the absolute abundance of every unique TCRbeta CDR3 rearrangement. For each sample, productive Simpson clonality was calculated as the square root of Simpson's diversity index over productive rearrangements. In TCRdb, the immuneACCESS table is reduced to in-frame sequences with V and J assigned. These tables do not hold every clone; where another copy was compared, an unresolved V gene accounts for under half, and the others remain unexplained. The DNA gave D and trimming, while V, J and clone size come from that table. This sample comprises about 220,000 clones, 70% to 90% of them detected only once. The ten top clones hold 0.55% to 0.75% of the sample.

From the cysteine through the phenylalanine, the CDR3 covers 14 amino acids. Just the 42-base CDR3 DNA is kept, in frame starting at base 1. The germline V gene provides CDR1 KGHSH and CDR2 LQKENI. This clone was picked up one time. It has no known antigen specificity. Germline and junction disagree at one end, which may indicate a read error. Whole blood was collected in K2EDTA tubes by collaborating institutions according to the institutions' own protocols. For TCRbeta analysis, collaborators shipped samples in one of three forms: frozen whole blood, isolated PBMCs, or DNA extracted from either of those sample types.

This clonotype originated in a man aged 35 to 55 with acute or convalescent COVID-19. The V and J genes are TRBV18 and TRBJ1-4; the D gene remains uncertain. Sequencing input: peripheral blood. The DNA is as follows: TGTGCCAGCTCACCACAGACAACAAATGAAAAACTGTTTTTT. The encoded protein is CASSPQTTNEKLFF.